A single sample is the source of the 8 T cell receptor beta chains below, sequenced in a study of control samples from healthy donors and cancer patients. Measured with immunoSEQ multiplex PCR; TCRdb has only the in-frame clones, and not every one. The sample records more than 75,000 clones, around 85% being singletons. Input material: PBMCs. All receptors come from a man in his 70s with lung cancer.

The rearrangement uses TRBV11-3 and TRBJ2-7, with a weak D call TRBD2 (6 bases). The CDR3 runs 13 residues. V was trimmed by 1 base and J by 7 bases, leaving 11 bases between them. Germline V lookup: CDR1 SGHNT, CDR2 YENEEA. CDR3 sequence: CASSLVGSGEQYF. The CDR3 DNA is TGTGCCAGCAGCTTAGTAGGCAGCGGGGAGCAGTACTTC.

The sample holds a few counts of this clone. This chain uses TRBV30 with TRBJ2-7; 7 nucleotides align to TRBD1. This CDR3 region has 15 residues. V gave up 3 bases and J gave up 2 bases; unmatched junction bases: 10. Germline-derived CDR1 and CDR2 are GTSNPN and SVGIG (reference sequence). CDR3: CAWSRGTAATYEQYF. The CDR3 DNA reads TGTGCCTGGAGCCGAGGGACAGCCGCTACCTACGAGCAGTACTTC.

CDR3 sequence (DNA): TGCGCCAGCAGCATCAAGGCCGCCGGGGCCGATGAGCAGTTCTTC. Its protein is CASSIKAAGADEQFF. This chain links TRBV5-1 with TRBJ2-1; D possibly uses TRBD1 or TRBD2 (5 bases each). The V end was cut by 4 bases, the J end by 8 bases, with 19 bases between. This CDR3 contains 15 residues. CDR1 and CDR2 (germline): SGHRS, YFSETQ. The full variable domain, rest sourced from reference TRBV5-1 and TRBJ2-1, is KAGVTQTPRYLIKTRGQQVTLSCSPISGHRSVSWYQQTPGQGLQFLFEYFSETQRNKGNFPGRFSGRQFSNSRSEMNVSTLELGDSALYLCASSIKAAGADEQFFGPGTRLTVL.

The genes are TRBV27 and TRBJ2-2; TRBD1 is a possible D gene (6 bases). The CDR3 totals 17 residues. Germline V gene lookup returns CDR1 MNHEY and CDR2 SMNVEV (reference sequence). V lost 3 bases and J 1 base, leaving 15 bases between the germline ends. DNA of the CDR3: TGTGCCAGCAGTTTCATAACACAGGGTTGGAACACCGGGGAGCTGTTTTTT. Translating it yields CASSFITQGWNTGELFF.

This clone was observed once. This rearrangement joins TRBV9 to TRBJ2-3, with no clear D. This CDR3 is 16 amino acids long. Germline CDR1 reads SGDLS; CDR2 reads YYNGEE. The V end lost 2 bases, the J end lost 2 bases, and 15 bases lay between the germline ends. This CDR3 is CASSVGPLENTDTQYF. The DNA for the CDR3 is TGTGCCAGCAGCGTTGGGCCGCTAGAAAACACAGATACGCAGTATTTT.

The chain's CDR3 is CASSETTAQETQYF. CDR3 in DNA: TGCGCCAGCAGTGAGACAACAGCCCAAGAGACCCAGTACTTC. The genes are TRBV10-1 and TRBJ2-5; D remains unclear. The CDR3 is 14 amino acids. V shed 2 bases and J shed 1 base, with 8 bases lying between them. CDR1 and CDR2 (germline): WNHNN, SYGVQD (reference sequence).

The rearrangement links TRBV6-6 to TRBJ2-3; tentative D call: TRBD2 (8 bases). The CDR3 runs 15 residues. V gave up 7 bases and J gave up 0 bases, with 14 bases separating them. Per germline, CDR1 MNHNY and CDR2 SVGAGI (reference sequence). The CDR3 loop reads CASTRGGQSTDTQYF. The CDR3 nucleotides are TGTGCCAGCACCCGGGGGGGACAGAGCACAGATACGCAGTATTTT.

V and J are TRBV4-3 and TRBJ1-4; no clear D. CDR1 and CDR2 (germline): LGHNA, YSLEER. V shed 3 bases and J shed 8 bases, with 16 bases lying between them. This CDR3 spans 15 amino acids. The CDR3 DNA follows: TGCGCCAGCAGCCACTACCTCTCCCAAAGGGAAAAACTGTTTTTT. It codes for CASSHYLSQREKLFF.